The T cell receptor (beta chain) described here comes from a study of cytomegalovirus exposure and HLA in healthy donors. The CDR3 is 17 amino acids. The germline V gene has CDR1 SGHNT and CDR2 YYREEE (reference sequence). Deletions cut 4 bases from V and 0 bases from J, with 14 bases between. The PCR employed 60 Vbeta primers together with 13 Jbeta primers. Assay used: immunoSEQ multiplex PCR; TCRdb lists only in-frame clones, some missing. The sample has 170,000 or so clones, about 85% seen once. The chain links TRBV5-4 to TRBJ2-6; TRBD1 might be the D (6 bases). The sequence was collected from a man between 18 and 35 years old in good health and CMV-seronegative. The specimen sequenced was PBMCs. CDR3 nucleotide sequence: TGTGCCAGCAGCCAAGGGGGTCCCAACTCTGGGGCCAACGTCCTGACTTTC. As protein: CASSQGGPNSGANVLTF.